This T cell receptor beta chain was identified during a study of tumor-infiltrating lymphocytes in primary liver carcinoma. Unsorted bulk tissue of about 18-34 mg yielded co-extracted RNA and DNA. Points from the study as a whole: It was tumor-adjacent and tumor-blood pairs that overlapped less than tumor region pairs did.

The germline V gene encodes CDR1 MNHNS and CDR2 SASEGT. There are 12 residues in the CDR3. The V gene lost 6 bases and the J gene lost 5 bases, with 10 bases spanning the gap. In regard to this clonotype: Antigen: not known.

TCR beta cDNA was prepared out of around 460 ng total RNA by means of a constant-region primer. For TCR beta, libraries were produced by three nested multiplex PCR rounds using slightly modified ARM-PCR. TRBV1-TRBV30 forward primers paired with a C-beta reverse primer drove the first two PCR rounds, about 9 cycles each. In TCRdb, the multiplex PCR reads were re-called with MiXCR into one record per CDR3 protein. Of around 99,000 distinct CDR3 sequences listed, 65% to 70% are singletons. The sample comprised tumor-adjacent normal liver tissue. V gene TRBV6-1 combines with J gene TRBJ1-1, with D unresolved. This clonotype was obtained from a man in his forties with primary liver carcinoma and hepatitis B virus infection. In DNA form, the CDR3 reads TGTGCCAGCAGATACCCGAGTACTGAAGCTTTCTTT. Translation gives CASRYPSTEAFF.